This T cell receptor beta chain was documented in a study of cytomegalovirus exposure and HLA in healthy donors. In the PCR, 60 Vbeta and 13 Jbeta primers were used. Sequencing was performed with immunoSEQ multiplex PCR; in TCRdb, only in-frame clones are kept and a portion is missing. This sample has under 200,000 clones, with around 80% found just once. Trimming cost V 2 bases and J 10 bases, with 8 bases left between them. From germline, CDR1 is SGHTA and CDR2 FQGNSA. CDR3 length: 11 residues. Notes on the study in general: The authors assumed roughly uniform sequencing depth across donors for presence/absence analyses. Many donors shared some public TCRs, even though most TCR sequences were rare. Accurate predictions that matched the HLA-A and HLA-B alleles of most subjects were reportedly made from TCR beta sequences.

Notes on this clone: Its antigen is undetermined.

The receptor was derived from a male donor in good health and CMV-seronegative. Sequenced input: PBMCs. The rearrangement joins TRBV7-2 to TRBJ1-1, with D unclear. The CDR3 coding sequence is TGTGCCAGCAGCTTAAAGGCGGGAGCTTTCTTT. Translation: CASSLKAGAFF.